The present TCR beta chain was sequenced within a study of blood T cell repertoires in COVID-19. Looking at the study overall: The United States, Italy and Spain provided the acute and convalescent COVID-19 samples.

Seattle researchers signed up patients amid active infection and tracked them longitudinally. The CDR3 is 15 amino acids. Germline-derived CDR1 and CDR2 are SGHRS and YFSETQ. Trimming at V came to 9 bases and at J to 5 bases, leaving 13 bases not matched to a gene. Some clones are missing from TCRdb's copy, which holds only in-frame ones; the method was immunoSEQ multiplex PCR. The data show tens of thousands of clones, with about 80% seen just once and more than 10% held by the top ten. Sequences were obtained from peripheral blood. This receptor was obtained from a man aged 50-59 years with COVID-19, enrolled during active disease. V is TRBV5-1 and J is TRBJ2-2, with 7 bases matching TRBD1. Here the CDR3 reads CATSQQGPGTGELFF. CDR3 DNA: TGCGCCACGTCACAACAGGGGCCCGGGACCGGGGAGCTGTTTTTT.